The 19 T cell receptor beta chains below were found in one sample sequenced in a study of cytomegalovirus exposure and HLA in healthy donors. PCR used 60 Vbeta primers and 13 Jbeta primers. Sequenced by immunoSEQ multiplex PCR; TCRdb stores in-frame clones only, minus some. The repertoire holds 100,000 to 150,000 clones, 74% seen once, with 3.5% to 4.5% in the top ten. Sequences were obtained from PBMCs. The receptor source for this set is a man aged 35-49 years in good health and CMV-seropositive.

The V call is TRBV19, the J call TRBJ1-1, with 8 bases fitting TRBD1. The CDR3 contains 13 residues. V dropped 5 bases and J dropped 5; count of bases not matched to a gene: 4. The germline gives CDR1 LNHDA, CDR2 SQIVND (reference sequence). For the CDR3, the DNA is TGTGCCAGTAGTGAAACAGGGGGTACTGAAGCTTTCTTT. It specifies CASSETGGTEAFF.

The rearrangement uses TRBV30 and TRBJ1-1, with 11 positions matching TRBD1. V was clipped by 3 bases and J by 4 bases; unmatched bases: 10. Germline-derived CDR1 and CDR2 are GTSNPN and SVGIG (reference sequence). The CDR3 is made up of 16 amino acids. The CDR3 nucleotides read TGTGCCTGGAGGGCCCGGACAGGGGGCCTGCTCACTGAAGCTTTCTTT. Residues: CAWRARTGGLLTEAFF.

Details on this clone: At one end, the junction sequence differs from germline, possibly due to a read error. The V gene is TRBV7-7, the J gene TRBJ2-5; TRBD1 matches 8 bases. Germline V gene data show CDR1 as SSHAT and CDR2 as FNYEAQ (reference sequence). The CDR3 has 14 residues. The CDR3 reads CASSFQGAGETQYF. The CDR3 nucleotides read TGTGCTAGCAGCTTCCAGGGGGCTGGGGAGACCCAGTACTTC.

The rearrangement links TRBV27 to TRBJ1-2; 12 bases fit TRBD1. Trimming took 5 bases from V and 4 from J; bases not matched to a gene: 2. The CDR3 has 14 amino acids. The V gene's germline CDR1 is MNHEY and CDR2 SMNVEV (reference sequence). The CDR3 here is CASSPGQGAYGYTF. CDR3 bases: TGTGCCAGCAGTCCGGGACAGGGGGCCTATGGCTACACCTTC.

The chain recombines TRBV5-6 with TRBJ1-1; D call uncertain. Germline-derived CDR1 and CDR2 are SGHDT and YYEEEE. The V gene lost 4 bases and the J gene lost 1 base, with 8 bases spanning the gap. The CDR3 loop spans 13 amino acids. CDR3 amino acids: CASSLRRNTEAFF. In DNA, the CDR3 is TGTGCCAGCAGCCTGCGGAGGAACACTGAAGCTTTCTTT.

The CDR3 nucleotides are TGTGCCAGCAGCCGGGGGGGCAATGAGCAGTTCTTC. Translation gives CASSRGGNEQFF. The V gene is TRBV4-2, the J gene TRBJ2-1; 7 nucleotides agree with TRBD2. The CDR3 is made up of 12 amino acids. Germline CDR1 LGHNA, CDR2 YNFKEQ. With V trimmed by 4 bases and J by 6 bases, 0 bases remained unmatched.

On this clone itself: One end of the junction does not line up with germline, which may come from a read error. The chain uses TRBV7-3 and TRBJ2-3; possible D gene TRBD2, 6 bases. The CDR3 covers 15 residues. Germline V lookup: CDR1 SGHTA, CDR2 FQGTGA. CDR3 region: CASSLTWGDTDTQYF. CDR3 coding DNA: TGTGCCAGCAGCCTAACGTGGGGGGACACAGATACGCAGTATTTT.

This chain connects TRBV6-4 to TRBJ1-4; TRBD1 matches 10 bases. The ends lost 8 bases at V and 6 bases at J; junction bases unmatched: 15. Per the germline V gene, CDR1 is MRHNA and CDR2 is SNTAGT. This CDR3 is built from 17 residues. CDR3 loop: CASLDQGTGVVDEKLFF. In DNA, the CDR3 is TGTGCCAGCCTCGACCAGGGGACAGGGGTGGTTGATGAAAAACTGTTTTTT.

This clone was found a few times. V and J are TRBV4-1 and TRBJ2-3; no reliable D call. V lost 0 bases to trimming and J lost 1 base, with 14 bases between them. The CDR3 runs 17 residues. Germline CDR1 reads MGHRA; CDR2 reads YSYEKL. CDR3 amino acids: CASSQETMGLGTDTQYF. The DNA for the CDR3 is TGCGCCAGCAGCCAAGAGACCATGGGCCTCGGCACAGATACGCAGTATTTT.

This chain links TRBV7-9 with TRBJ2-6, with 12 bases fitting TRBD1. Trimming took 2 bases from V and 2 from J; bases not matched to a gene: 1. This CDR3 comprises 17 residues. Germline V gene data show CDR1 as SEHNR and CDR2 as FQNEAQ (reference sequence). Here the CDR3 reads CASSLRDRGPGANVLTF. DNA for the CDR3: TGTGCCAGCAGCTTAAGGGACAGGGGGCCTGGGGCCAACGTCCTGACTTTC.

The chain employs TRBV2 and TRBJ2-5, with 7 nucleotides matching TRBD2. Per the germline V gene, CDR1 is SNHLY and CDR2 is FYNNEI. This CDR3 is built from 13 residues. V lost 10 bases, J lost 5 bases, and 10 bases stayed unmatched. The chain's CDR3 is CATWGRGRETQYF. The CDR3 nucleotides are TGTGCCACCTGGGGGAGGGGCCGGGAGACCCAGTACTTC. The full variable domain, rest sourced from reference TRBV2 and TRBJ2-5, is EPEVTQTPSHQVTQMGQEVILRCVPISNHLYFYWYRQILGQKVEFLVSFYNNEISEKSEIFDDQFSVERPDGSNFTLKIRSTKLEDSAMYFCATWGRGRETQYFGPGTRLLVL.

The genes are TRBV21-1 and TRBJ2-1; TRBD2, the table's D call, was not compared with the DNA. TRBV21-1 is a pseudogene. This CDR3 contains 15 residues. CDR3 DNA sequence: TGTGCCAGCAGCTCCGGGAGGGCGAGGGACAATGAGCAGTTCTTC. Translated: CASSSGRARDNEQFF.

J is TRBJ1-5 and V is TRBV27; TRBD1 agrees at 11 bases. CDR1 and CDR2 from the germline V gene are MNHEY and SMNVEV (reference sequence). CDR3 length: 17 residues. J gave up 2 bases and V 6 bases, and 9 bases lay outside the gene matches. CDR3 in amino acids: CASSSTGTGGGNQPQHF. CDR3 sequence (DNA): TGTGCCAGCAGCTCGACCGGGACAGGGGGGGGCAATCAGCCCCAGCATTTT.

V usage is TRBV19 and J usage is TRBJ2-5, with D maybe TRBD2 (5 bases). CDR1 is LNHDA, CDR2 SQIVND, per germline (reference sequence). The CDR3 is 14 amino acids. Trimming stripped 3 bases from V and 5 bases from J, with 13 bases between. In nucleotides, the CDR3 is TGTGCCAGTAGTATGAAAGAGGGTCTGGAGACCCAGTACTTC. Translating gives CASSMKEGLETQYF.

The gene calls are TRBV15 and TRBJ1-2, with TRBD1 identical over 7 bases. J was trimmed by 3 bases and V by 1 base; bases with no gene match: 5. The CDR3 spans 15 residues. Germline loops: CDR1 LNHNV, CDR2 YYDKDF (reference sequence). The CDR3 reads CATSRARGADYGYTF. CDR3 coding DNA: TGTGCCACCAGCAGAGCCAGGGGGGCCGACTATGGCTACACCTTC.

This clone was picked up a small number of times. V gene TRBV25-1 combines with J gene TRBJ2-1, with D possibly TRBD2 on 6 matching bases. Germline loops: CDR1 MGHDK, CDR2 SYGVNS. V was shortened by 3 bases and J by 4 bases, with 16 bases between the two germline ends. The CDR3 totals 16 residues. The CDR3 spells CASSDLSGALYNEQFF. The CDR3 DNA reads TGTGCCAGCAGTGATTTATCGGGAGCCCTTTACAATGAGCAGTTCTTC.

The rearrangement uses TRBV19 and TRBJ2-7, with D perhaps matching TRBD1 (6 bases). CDR1 and CDR2 from the germline V gene are LNHDA and SQIVND (reference sequence). The CDR3 has 16 residues. The V end was cut by 6 bases, the J end by 6 bases, with 24 bases between. The chain's CDR3 is CASSDTRRGTHLEQYF. CDR3 sequence (DNA): TGTGCCAGTAGCGATACCCGAAGGGGGACCCACCTCGAGCAGTACTTC.

V is TRBV7-2 and J is TRBJ1-4, with 7 nucleotides matching TRBD1. V dropped 2 bases and J dropped 0; count of bases not matched to a gene: 9. CDR1 SGHTA and CDR2 FQGNSA come from the germline V gene. This CDR3 has 18 amino acids. CDR3 sequence (DNA): TGTGCCAGCAGCTTAATAGCAGGGGGTGGGACAACTAATGAAAAACTGTTTTTT. Its translation is CASSLIAGGGTTNEKLFF.

The chain's CDR3 is CASSIGLGQGPEQYF. The CDR3, as DNA: TGTGCCAGTAGTATAGGATTGGGACAGGGCCCCGAGCAGTACTTC. This chain joins TRBV19 and TRBJ2-7, with 9 bases aligning to TRBD1. Per the germline V gene, CDR1 is LNHDA and CDR2 is SQIVND (reference sequence). The ends lost 1 base at V and 6 bases at J; junction bases unmatched: 7. The CDR3 runs 15 residues.